The 9 T cell receptor beta chains in this list originate from one sample, sequenced in a study of shared clonotypes between healthy human individuals. CD45RO-negative, CCR7-positively selected cells formed the naive CD8 fraction, excluding terminally differentiated effector memory CD45RA+ cells. The data were produced by immunoSEQ multiplex PCR, yet TCRdb's version contains in-frame clones alone and is incomplete. Among under 850,000 clones listed, around 93% were seen once. Sequencing was done on a sample of naive CD8+ T cells sorted from blood. These TCRs come from a man aged 25-45 years in good health.

This clone was recorded only once. The genes are TRBV27 and TRBJ2-7, with TRBD1 matching 7 bases. The CDR3 is 13 residues long. V was pared by 10 bases and J by 1 base, with 7 bases of the junction left unmatched. Germline-derived CDR1 and CDR2 are MNHEY and SMNVEV (reference sequence). This CDR3 is CATFGQESYEQYF. The CDR3 DNA sequence: TGTGCCACCTTCGGACAGGAGTCCTACGAGCAGTACTTC.

The chain is built from TRBV9 and TRBJ2-1, with D hard to call. The CDR3 contains 12 residues. Germline V CDR1 and CDR2: SGDLS, YYNGEE. V lost 3 bases and J 4 bases, leaving 5 bases between the germline ends. CDR3 bases: TGTGCCAGCAGCGCCGCTTACAATGAGCAGTTCTTC. This codes for CASSAAYNEQFF. The variable domain in full, with the rest retrieved from reference TRBV9 and TRBJ2-1, is DSGVTQTPKHLITATGQRVTLRCSPRSGDLSVYWYQQSLDQGLQFLIQYYNGEERAKGNILERFSAQQFPDLHSELNLSSLELGDSALYFCASSAAYNEQFFGPGTRLTVL.

This chain connects TRBV7-2 to TRBJ2-1, with D perhaps matching TRBD2 (5 bases). Germline V gene data show CDR1 as SGHTA and CDR2 as FQGNSA. The CDR3 length is 13 residues. V lost 5 bases and J lost 6, with 11 bases in between. CDR3 sequence reads: CASSPRDSNEQFF. In DNA, the CDR3 is TGTGCCAGCAGCCCACGGGATTCCAATGAGCAGTTCTTC.

V is TRBV7-6 and J is TRBJ2-7; 8 bases fit TRBD2. After removal of 1 base from V and 4 bases from J, the junction contained 12 bases not matched to a gene. CDR1 and CDR2 from the germline V gene are SGHVS and FNYEAQ. The CDR3 loop spans 17 amino acids. CDR3 coding DNA: TGTGCCAGCAGCTTAGAACTAGGCGCGGGGGGAGGGTACGAGCAGTACTTC. Its translation: CASSLELGAGGGYEQYF. The whole variable domain, filled in from reference TRBV7-6 and TRBJ2-7, reads GAGVSQSPRYKVTKRGQDVALRCDPISGHVSLYWYRQALGQGPEFLTYFNYEAQQDKSGLPNDRFSAERPEGSISTLTIQRTEQRDSAMYRCASSLELGAGGGYEQYFGPGTRLTVT.

Turning to this clone: The same CDR3 can be traced to other DNA sequences in this sample. This rearrangement joins TRBV2 to TRBJ1-2; D gene uncertain. The CDR3 is 10 amino acids. V was cut by 6 bases and J by 4 bases, with 3 bases left in between. CDR1 and CDR2 from the germline V gene are SNHLY and FYNNEI. This CDR3 reads CASRGYGYTF. In DNA, the CDR3 is TGTGCCAGCAGGGGCTATGGCTACACCTTC.

The chain couples TRBV11-2 to TRBJ1-2, with D possibly matching TRBD1 (6 bases). Trimming removed 5 bases from V and 6 bases from J, with 16 bases in between. In germline, CDR1 is SGHAT, CDR2 FQNNGV. This CDR3 contains 14 residues. The CDR3 loop reads CASSQPRQEDGYTF. The CDR3 coding sequence is TGTGCCAGCAGCCAGCCTCGACAGGAAGATGGCTACACCTTC.

The sample holds one count of this clone. The chain is built from TRBV10-2 and TRBJ1-1; D is unresolved. Germline CDR1 WSHSY, CDR2 SAAADI. The CDR3 covers 16 residues. V was pared by 0 bases and J by 0 bases, with 11 bases between. CDR3 coding DNA: TGCGCCAGCAGTGAGTCGTTAGAAGTCATGAACACTGAAGCTTTCTTT. It translates to CASSESLEVMNTEAFF.

The chain couples TRBV27 to TRBJ1-4; D perhaps matches TRBD1 (5 bases). The germline V gene encodes CDR1 MNHEY and CDR2 SMNVEV (reference sequence). V was trimmed by 3 bases and J by 2 bases, leaving 7 bases between them. The CDR3 covers 14 residues. The CDR3 sequence: CASSFRQTNEKLFF. DNA of the CDR3: TGTGCCAGCAGTTTCCGACAGACTAATGAAAAACTGTTTTTT.

V and J are TRBV14 and TRBJ2-5; TRBD2 aligns across 14 bases. Germline CDR1 is SGHDN and CDR2 is FVKESK. J was trimmed by 5 bases and V by 4 bases; bases with no gene match: 6. The CDR3 loop spans 16 amino acids. CDR3 coding DNA: TGTGCCAGCAGCCTCGGGACTAGCGGGAGATGGGAGACCCAGTACTTC. It specifies CASSLGTSGRWETQYF.